The 8 T cell receptor beta chains below come from one sample, sequenced in a study of control samples from healthy donors and cancer patients. The protocol was immunoSEQ multiplex PCR, while the TCRdb copy is restricted to in-frame clones and leaves out a portion. The data hold 80,000 to 100,000 clones, with roughly 92% observed a single time. Sequenced: blood. These receptors were obtained from a human donor in good health. The donor label of this sample is uncertain.

The V call is TRBV29-1, the J call TRBJ1-1, with D unresolved. Trimming took 4 bases from V and 4 from J, leaving 13 bases between them. CDR1 and CDR2 (germline): SQVTM, ANQGSEA. The CDR3 covers 13 residues. CDR3: CSVVSREGTEAFF. The CDR3 DNA reads as TGCAGCGTTGTATCGAGGGAGGGCACTGAAGCTTTCTTT.

This rearrangement joins TRBV7-2 to TRBJ1-5; the D gene is possibly TRBD1 (5 bases). Germline CDR1 SGHTA, CDR2 FQGNSA. Trimming removed 5 bases at V and 11 bases at J, with 16 bases between. The CDR3 is made up of 13 amino acids. CDR3 residues: CASSPGLFGSQHF. The DNA for the CDR3 is TGTGCCAGCAGCCCGGGACTGTTTGGTTCCCAGCATTTT.

This clone was seen a handful of times. In DNA, the CDR3 is TGTGCCAGCAGCCGTGATACTACCCAGCCCCAGCATTTT. It codes for CASSRDTTQPQHF. V is TRBV6-5 and J is TRBJ1-5; unclear D gene. The CDR3 loop spans 13 amino acids. Germline loops: CDR1 MNHEY, CDR2 SVGAGI. V lost 6 bases to trimming and J lost 7 bases, with 13 bases between them.

This chain connects TRBV3-1 (or the pseudogene TRBV3-2) to TRBJ1-1; tentative D call: TRBD1 (5 bases). The germline V gene has CDR1 LGHDT and CDR2 YNNKEL (reference sequence). This CDR3 is built from 15 residues. V gave up 1 base and J gave up 1 base, with 10 bases separating them. The CDR3 DNA sequence: TGTGCCAGCAGCCAAGGTTGGGGGGGGAACACTGAAGCTTTCTTT. Its translation: CASSQGWGGNTEAFF.

This clone showed up just once. The chain has TRBV10-2 and TRBJ1-1; 9 bases fit TRBD1. The CDR3 sequence is 13 residues long. Germline CDR1 is WSHSY and CDR2 is SAAADI. The ends lost 8 bases at V and 5 bases at J; junction bases unmatched: 6. CDR3 amino acids: CASGTGNLTEAFF. CDR3 sequence (DNA): TGCGCCAGCGGGACAGGGAATTTGACTGAAGCTTTCTTT.

This clone was recorded only once. The chain uses TRBV21-1 and TRBJ1-5; the listed D gene, TRBD1, was not tested against the DNA. TRBV21-1 is a recognized pseudogene. This CDR3 has 16 residues. Here the CDR3 reads CASSKDGSRGARPQHF. Here the CDR3 DNA reads TGTGCCAGCAGCAAAGATGGGTCCAGGGGGGCAAGGCCCCAGCATTTT.

This clone was found once. The DNA for the CDR3 is TGCGCCAGCAGCTTCCCCTTAGCGGGGGAAAGCACAGATACGCAGTATTTT. This translates into CASSFPLAGESTDTQYF. The rearrangement uses TRBV5-1 and TRBJ2-3; TRBD2 agrees at 9 bases. V trimming: 2 bases; J trimming: 0 bases; junction bases outside the gene matches: 7. This CDR3 has 17 residues. Per the germline V gene, CDR1 is SGHRS and CDR2 is YFSETQ.

The genes are TRBV10-2 and TRBJ1-1; a weak D match, TRBD1 (5 bases). The V end was cut by 3 bases, the J end by 4 bases, with 18 bases between. Germline V gene lookup returns CDR1 WSHSY and CDR2 SAAADI. The CDR3 runs 16 residues. DNA of the CDR3: TGCGCCAGCAGTGATCCCCGGGACCACGGGCGCACTGAAGCTTTCTTT. It yields the protein CASSDPRDHGRTEAFF.